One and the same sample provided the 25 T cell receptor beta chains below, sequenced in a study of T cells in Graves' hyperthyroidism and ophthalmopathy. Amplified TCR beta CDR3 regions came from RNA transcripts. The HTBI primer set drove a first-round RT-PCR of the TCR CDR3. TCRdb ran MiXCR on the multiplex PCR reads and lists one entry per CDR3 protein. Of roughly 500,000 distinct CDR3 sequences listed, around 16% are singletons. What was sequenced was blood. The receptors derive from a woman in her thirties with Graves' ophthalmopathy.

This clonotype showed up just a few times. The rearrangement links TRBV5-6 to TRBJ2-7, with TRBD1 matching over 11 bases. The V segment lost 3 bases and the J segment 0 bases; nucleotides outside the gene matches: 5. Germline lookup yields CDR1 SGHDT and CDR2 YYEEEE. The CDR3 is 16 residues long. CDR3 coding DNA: TGTGCCAGCAGCTGGGACAGGGGGTCGTCCTCCTACGAGCAGTACTTC. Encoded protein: CASSWDRGSSSYEQYF.

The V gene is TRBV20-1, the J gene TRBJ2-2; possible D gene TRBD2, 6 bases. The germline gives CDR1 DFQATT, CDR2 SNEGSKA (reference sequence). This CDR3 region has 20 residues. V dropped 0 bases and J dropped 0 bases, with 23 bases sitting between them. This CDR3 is CSARDLWGSGRTANTGELFF. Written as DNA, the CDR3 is TGCAGTGCTAGAGATCTTTGGGGTAGCGGAAGAACCGCGAACACCGGGGAGCTGTTTTTT.

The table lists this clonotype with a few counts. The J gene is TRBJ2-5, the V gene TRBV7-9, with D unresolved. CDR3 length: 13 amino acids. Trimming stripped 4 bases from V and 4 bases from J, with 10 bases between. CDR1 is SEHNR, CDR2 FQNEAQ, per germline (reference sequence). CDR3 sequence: CASSSAWVETQYF. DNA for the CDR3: TGTGCCAGCAGCTCCGCTTGGGTAGAGACCCAGTACTTC.

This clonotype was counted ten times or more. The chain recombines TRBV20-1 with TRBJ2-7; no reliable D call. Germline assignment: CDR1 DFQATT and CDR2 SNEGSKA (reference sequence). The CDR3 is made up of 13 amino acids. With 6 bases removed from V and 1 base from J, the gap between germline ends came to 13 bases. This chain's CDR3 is CSAHGPDSYEQYF. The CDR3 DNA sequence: TGCAGTGCGCATGGTCCAGATTCCTACGAGCAGTACTTC.

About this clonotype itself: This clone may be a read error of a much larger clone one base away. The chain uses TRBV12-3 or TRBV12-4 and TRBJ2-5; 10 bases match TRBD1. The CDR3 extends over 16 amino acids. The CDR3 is CASSLADRGRWESQYF. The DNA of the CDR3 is TGTGCCAGCAGTTTAGCCGACAGGGGGCGTTGGGAGAGCCAGTACTTC.

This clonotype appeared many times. CDR3 residues: CASRRQGEDYGYTF. The CDR3 DNA is TGTGCCAGCAGACGACAGGGGGAGGACTATGGCTACACCTTC. The chain is built from TRBV28 and TRBJ1-2; 9 bases match TRBD1. This CDR3 has 14 residues. Germline CDR1 and CDR2: MDHEN and SYDVKM. The trim removed 6 bases at V and 3 bases at J, leaving 5 bases unmatched.

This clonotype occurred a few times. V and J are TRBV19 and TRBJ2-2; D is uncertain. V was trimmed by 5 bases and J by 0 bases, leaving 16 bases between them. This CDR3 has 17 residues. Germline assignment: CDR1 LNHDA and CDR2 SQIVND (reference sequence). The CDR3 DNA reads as TGTGCCAGTAGTCCCGGTCAGCTAACATCGAACACCGGGGAGCTGTTTTTT. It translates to CASSPGQLTSNTGELFF.

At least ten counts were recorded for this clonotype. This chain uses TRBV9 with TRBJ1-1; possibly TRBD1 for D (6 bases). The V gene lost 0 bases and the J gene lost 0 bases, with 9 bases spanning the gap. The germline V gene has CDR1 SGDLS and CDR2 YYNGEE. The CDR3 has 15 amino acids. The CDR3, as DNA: TGTGCCAGCAGCGTAGGACAGGCGATGAACACTGAAGCTTTCTTT. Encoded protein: CASSVGQAMNTEAFF.

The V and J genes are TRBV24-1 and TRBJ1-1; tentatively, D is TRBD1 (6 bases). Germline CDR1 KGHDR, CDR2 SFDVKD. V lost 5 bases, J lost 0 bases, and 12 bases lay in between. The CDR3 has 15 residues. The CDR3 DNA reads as TGTGCCACCAGTGGTACAGGGACATTGAACACTGAAGCTTTCTTT. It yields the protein CATSGTGTLNTEAFF.

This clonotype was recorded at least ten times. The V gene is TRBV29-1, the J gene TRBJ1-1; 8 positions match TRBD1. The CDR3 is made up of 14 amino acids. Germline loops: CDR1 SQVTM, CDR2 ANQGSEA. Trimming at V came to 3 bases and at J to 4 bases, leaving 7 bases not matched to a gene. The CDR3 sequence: CSVDHTGGFTEAFF. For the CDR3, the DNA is TGCAGCGTTGACCACACAGGGGGTTTCACTGAAGCTTTCTTT.

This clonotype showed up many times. DNA for the CDR3: TGCGCCAGCAGCTTGCAGCGTGGGAGCTACAATGAGCAGTTCTTC. This encodes CASSLQRGSYNEQFF. The genes are TRBV5-1 and TRBJ2-1; possibly TRBD2 for D (5 bases). V was pared by 1 base and J by 3 bases, with 11 bases between. The V gene's germline CDR1 is SGHRS and CDR2 YFSETQ. This CDR3 has 15 amino acids.

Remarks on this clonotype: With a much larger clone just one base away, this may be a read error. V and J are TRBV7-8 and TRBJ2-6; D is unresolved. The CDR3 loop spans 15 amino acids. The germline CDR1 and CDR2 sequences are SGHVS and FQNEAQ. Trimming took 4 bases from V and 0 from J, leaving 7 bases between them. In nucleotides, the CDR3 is TGTGCCAGCAGCTCAACCAACTCTGGGGCCAACGTCCTGACTTTC. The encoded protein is CASSSTNSGANVLTF.

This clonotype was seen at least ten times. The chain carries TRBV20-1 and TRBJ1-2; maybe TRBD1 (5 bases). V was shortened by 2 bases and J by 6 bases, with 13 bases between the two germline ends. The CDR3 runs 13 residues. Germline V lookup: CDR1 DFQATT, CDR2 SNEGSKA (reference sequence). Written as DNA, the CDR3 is TGCAGTGCTAGACGGACGGCCAGGGATGGCTACACCTTC. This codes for CSARRTARDGYTF.

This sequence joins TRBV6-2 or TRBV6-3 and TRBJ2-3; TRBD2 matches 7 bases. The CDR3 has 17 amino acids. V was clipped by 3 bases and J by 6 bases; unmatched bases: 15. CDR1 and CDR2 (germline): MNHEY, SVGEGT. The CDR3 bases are TGTGCCAGCAGTTATAAGGAGGGAGGGCCTAGTTCGGATACGCAGTATTTT. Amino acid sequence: CASSYKEGGPSSDTQYF.

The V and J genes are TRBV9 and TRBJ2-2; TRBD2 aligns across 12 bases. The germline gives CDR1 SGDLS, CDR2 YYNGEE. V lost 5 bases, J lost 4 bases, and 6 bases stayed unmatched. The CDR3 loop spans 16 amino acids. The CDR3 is CASSDLAGGVTGELFF. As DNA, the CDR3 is TGTGCCAGCAGTGATCTAGCGGGAGGGGTCACCGGGGAGCTGTTTTTT. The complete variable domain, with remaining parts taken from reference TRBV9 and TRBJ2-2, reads DSGVTQTPKHLITATGQRVTLRCSPRSGDLSVYWYQQSLDQGLQFLIQYYNGEERAKGNILERFSAQQFPDLHSELNLSSLELGDSALYFCASSDLAGGVTGELFFGEGSRLTVL.

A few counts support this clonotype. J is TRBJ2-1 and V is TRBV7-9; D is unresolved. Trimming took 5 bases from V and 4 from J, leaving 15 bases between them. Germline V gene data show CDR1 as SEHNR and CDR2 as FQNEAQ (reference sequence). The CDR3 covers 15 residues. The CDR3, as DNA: TGTGCCAGCAGCCTTGGTCGTTCAGAATACAATGAGCAGTTCTTC. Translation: CASSLGRSEYNEQFF.

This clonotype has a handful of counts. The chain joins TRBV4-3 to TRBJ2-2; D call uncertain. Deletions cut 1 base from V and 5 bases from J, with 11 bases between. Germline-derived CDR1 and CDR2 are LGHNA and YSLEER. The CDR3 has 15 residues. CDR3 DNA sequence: TGCGCCAGCAGCCAAGGATGGGTAGAGACCGGGGAGCTGTTTTTT. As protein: CASSQGWVETGELFF.

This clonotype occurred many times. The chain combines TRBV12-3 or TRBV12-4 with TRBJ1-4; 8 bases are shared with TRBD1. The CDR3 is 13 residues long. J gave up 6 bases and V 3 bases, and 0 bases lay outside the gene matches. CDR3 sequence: CASSLDRDEKLFF. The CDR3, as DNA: TGTGCCAGCAGTTTGGACAGGGATGAAAAACTGTTTTTT.

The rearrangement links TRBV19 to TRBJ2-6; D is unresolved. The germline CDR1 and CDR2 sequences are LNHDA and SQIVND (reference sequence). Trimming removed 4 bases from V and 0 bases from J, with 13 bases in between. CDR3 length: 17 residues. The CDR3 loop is CASSSQPDLSGANVLTF. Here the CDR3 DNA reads TGTGCCAGTAGTAGTCAACCAGACCTCTCTGGGGCCAACGTCCTGACTTTC.

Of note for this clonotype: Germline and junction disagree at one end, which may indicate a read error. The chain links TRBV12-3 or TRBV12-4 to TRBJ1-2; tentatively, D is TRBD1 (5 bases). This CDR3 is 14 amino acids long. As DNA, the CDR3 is TGTGCCTGCAGTTTTTCCCGGACAAGCTATGGCTACACCTTC. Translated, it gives CACSFSRTSYGYTF.

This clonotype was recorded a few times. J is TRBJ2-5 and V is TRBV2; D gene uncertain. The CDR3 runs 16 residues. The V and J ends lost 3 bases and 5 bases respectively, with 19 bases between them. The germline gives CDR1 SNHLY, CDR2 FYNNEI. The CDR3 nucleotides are TGTGCCAGCAGTGAGGAAAGTATGCCCAAGACGGAGACCCAGTACTTC. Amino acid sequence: CASSEESMPKTETQYF.

CDR3 region: CSVEGVDGTGVNSPTGELFF. The DNA for the CDR3 is TGCAGCGTTGAAGGGGTTGACGGGACAGGGGTTAATTCACCTACCGGGGAGCTGTTTTTT. The chain joins TRBV29-1 to TRBJ2-2, with 10 bases lining up with TRBD1. The CDR3 sequence is 20 residues long. Germline CDR1 and CDR2: SQVTM and ANQGSEA. V was pared by 1 base and J by 5 bases, with 19 bases of the junction left unmatched.

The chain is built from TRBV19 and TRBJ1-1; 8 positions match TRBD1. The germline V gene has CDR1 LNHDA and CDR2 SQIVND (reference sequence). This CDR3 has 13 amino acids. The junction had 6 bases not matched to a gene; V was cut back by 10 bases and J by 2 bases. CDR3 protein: CAIGTGINTEAFF. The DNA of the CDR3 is TGTGCCATTGGGACAGGAATAAACACTGAAGCTTTCTTT.

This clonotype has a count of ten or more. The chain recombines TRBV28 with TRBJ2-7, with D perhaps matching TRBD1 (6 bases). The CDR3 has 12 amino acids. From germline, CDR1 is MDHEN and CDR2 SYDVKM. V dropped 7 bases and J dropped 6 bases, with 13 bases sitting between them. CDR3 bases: TGTGCCAGCACCATACAGGGACGCGAGCAGTACTTC. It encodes CASTIQGREQYF.

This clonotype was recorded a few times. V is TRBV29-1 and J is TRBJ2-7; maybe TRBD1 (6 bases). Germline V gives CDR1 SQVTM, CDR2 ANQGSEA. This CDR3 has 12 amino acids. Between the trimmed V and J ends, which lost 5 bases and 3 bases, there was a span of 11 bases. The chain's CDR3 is CSVRPGVYEQYF. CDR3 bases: TGCAGCGTTCGTCCAGGGGTCTACGAGCAGTACTTC.